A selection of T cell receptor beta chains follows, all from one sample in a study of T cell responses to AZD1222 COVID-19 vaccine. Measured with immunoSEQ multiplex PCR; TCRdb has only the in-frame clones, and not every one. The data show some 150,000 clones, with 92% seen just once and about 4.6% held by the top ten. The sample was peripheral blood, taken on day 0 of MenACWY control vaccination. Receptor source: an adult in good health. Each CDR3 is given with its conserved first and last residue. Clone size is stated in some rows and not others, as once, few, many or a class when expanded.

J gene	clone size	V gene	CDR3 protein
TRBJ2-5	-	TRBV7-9	CASSLSGGQETQYF
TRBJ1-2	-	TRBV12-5	CASGLVNVGFYGYTF
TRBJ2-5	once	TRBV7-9	CASSLVSGRRAETQYF
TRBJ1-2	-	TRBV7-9	CASSLGARQGISGYTF
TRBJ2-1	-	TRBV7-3	CASSRRIAGVNEQFF
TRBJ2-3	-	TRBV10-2	CASSEGVAGSTDTQYF
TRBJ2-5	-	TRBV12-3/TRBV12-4	CASSFGETQYF
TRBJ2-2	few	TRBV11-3	CASSPTGGRAGELFF
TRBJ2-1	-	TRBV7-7	CASSLDWTSGTEEQFF
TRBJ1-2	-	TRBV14	CASSQTGRYGYTF
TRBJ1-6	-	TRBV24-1	CATSDGGRYNSPLHF
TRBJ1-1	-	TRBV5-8	CASSLTHLNTEAFF
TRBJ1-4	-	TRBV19	CASSIGGTNEKLFF
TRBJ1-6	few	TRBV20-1	CSASQGRNSPLHF
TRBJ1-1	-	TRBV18	CASSPAGRGDRGEAFF
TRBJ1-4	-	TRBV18	CASSPPTRGLEKLFF
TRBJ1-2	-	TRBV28	CASSEVGRYGYTF
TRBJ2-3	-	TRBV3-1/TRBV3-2	CASSQVGLAGGPSTDTQYF
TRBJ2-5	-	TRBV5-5	CASSRFETQYF
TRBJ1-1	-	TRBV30	CAWSVDGQMGAFF
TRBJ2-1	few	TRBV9	CASSVVGQNNEQFF
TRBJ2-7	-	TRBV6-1	CASSEGGRATYEQYF
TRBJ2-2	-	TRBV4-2	CASSQEGVWGTGELFF
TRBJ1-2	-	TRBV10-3	CAISESRGTVYGYTF